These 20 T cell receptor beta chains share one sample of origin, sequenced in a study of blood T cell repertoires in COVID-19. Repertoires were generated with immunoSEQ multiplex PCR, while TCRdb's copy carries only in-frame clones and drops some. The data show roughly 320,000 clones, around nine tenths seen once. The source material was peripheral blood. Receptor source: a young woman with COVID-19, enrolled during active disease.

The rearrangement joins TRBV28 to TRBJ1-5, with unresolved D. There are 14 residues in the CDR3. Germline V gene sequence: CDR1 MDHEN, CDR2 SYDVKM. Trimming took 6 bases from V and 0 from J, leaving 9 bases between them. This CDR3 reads CASSFTISNQPQHF. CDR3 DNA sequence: TGTGCCAGCAGCTTCACTATTAGCAATCAGCCCCAGCATTTT.

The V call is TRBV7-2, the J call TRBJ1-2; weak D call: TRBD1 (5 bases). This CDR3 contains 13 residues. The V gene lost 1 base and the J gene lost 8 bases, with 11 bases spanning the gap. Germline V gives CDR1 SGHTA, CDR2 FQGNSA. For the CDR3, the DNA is TGTGCCAGCAGCTTAGTAGGAGGGGAGGGCTACACCTTC. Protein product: CASSLVGGEGYTF.

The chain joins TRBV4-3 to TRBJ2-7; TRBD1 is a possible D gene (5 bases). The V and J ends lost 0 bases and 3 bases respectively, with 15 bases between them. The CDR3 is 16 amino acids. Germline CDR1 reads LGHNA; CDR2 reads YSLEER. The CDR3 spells CASSQESRGFGYEQYF. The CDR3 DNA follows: TGCGCCAGCAGCCAAGAAAGTAGGGGTTTTGGCTACGAGCAGTACTTC.

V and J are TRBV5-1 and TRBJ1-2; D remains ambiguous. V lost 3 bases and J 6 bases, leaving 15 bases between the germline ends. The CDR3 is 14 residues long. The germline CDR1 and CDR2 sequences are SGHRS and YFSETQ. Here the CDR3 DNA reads TGCGCCAGCAGCTCAGGACTCCTGGGCCATGGCTACACCTTC. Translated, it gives CASSSGLLGHGYTF.

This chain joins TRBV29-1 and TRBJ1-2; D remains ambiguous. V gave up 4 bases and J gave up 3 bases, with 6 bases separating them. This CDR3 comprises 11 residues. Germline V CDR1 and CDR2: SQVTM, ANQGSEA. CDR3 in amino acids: CSVVADYGYTF. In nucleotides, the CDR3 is TGCAGCGTTGTAGCGGACTATGGCTACACCTTC.

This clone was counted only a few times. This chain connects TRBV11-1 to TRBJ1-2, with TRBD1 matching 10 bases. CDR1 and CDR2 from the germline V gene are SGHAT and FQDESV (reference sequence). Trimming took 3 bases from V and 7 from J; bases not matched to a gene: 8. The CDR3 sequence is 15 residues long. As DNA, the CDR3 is TGTGCCAGCAGCTTTTCGACAGGGGGCCTTCGTGGCTACACCTTC. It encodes CASSFSTGGLRGYTF.

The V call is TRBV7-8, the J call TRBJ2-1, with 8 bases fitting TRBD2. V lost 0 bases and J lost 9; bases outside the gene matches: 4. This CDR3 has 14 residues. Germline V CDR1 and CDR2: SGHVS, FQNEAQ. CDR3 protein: CASSLAGGVAEQFF. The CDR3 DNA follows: TGTGCCAGCAGCTTAGCCGGGGGGGTAGCTGAGCAGTTCTTC.

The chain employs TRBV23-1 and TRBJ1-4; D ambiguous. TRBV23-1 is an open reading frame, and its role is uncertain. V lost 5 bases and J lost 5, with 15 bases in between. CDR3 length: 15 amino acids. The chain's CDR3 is CASSNGLLPNEKLFF. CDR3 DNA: TGCGCCAGCAGTAACGGACTGCTGCCAAATGAAAAACTGTTTTTT.

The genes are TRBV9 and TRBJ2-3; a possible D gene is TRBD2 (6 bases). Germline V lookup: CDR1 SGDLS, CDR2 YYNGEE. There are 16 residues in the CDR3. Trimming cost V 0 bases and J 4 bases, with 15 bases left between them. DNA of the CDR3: TGTGCCAGCAGCGTAGGAGGAGGGCTAGGAGCAGATACGCAGTATTTT. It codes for CASSVGGGLGADTQYF.

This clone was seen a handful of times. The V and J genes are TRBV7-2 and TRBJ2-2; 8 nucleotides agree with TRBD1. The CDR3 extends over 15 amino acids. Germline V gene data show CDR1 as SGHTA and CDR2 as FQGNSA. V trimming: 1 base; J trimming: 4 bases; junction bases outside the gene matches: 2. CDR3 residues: CASSLGRGRTGELFF. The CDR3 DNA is TGTGCCAGCAGCTTAGGCAGGGGGCGCACCGGGGAGCTGTTTTTT. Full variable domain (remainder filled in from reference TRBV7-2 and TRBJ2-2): GAGVSQSPSNKVTEKGKDVELRCDPISGHTALYWYRQSLGQGLEFLIYFQGNSAPDKSGLPSDRFSAERTGGSVSTLTIQRTQQEDSAVYLCASSLGRGRTGELFFGEGSRLTVL.

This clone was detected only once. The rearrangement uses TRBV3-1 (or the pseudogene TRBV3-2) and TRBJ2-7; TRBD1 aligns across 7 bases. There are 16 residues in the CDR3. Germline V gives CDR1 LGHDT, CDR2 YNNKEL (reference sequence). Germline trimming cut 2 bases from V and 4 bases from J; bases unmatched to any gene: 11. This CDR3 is CASSQNRRQGSYEQYF. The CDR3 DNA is TGTGCCAGCAGCCAAAACCGACGACAGGGATCTTACGAGCAGTACTTC.

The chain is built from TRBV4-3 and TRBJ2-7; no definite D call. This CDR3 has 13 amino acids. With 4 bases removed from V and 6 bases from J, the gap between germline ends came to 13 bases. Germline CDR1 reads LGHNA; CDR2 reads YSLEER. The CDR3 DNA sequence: TGCGCCAGCAGCCCCTGGGTCCGAGGCGAGCAGTACTTC. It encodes CASSPWVRGEQYF.

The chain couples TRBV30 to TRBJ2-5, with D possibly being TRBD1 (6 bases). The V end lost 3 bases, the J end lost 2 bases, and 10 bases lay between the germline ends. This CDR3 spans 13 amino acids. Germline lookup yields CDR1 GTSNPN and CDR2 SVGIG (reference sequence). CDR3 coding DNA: TGTGCCTGGAGGCGACAGGAACAAGAGACCCAGTACTTC. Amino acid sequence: CAWRRQEQETQYF.

The CDR3 DNA reads TGTGCCAGCAGCAGGACAGGGGGCAGACTGTTTTTT. Protein: CASSRTGGRLFF. V and J are TRBV28 and TRBJ1-4; 11 positions agree with TRBD1. V lost 6 bases to trimming and J lost 13 bases; unmatched junction nucleotides: 4. CDR3 length equals 12 residues. Germline CDR1 reads MDHEN; CDR2 reads SYDVKM.

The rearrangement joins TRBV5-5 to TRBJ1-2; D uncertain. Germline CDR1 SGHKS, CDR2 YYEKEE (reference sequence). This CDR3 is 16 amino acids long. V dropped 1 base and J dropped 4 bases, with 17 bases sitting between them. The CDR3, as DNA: TGTGCCAGCAGCTTGAGCGTGTTAGGAGGGAGCTATGGCTACACCTTC. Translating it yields CASSLSVLGGSYGYTF.

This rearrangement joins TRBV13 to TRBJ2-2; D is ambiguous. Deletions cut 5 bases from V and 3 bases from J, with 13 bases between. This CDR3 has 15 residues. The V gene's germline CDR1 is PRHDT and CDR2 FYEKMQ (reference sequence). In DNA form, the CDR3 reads TGTGCCAGCAGCCCCCGCCTAGAAGACACCGGGGAGCTGTTTTTT. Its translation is CASSPRLEDTGELFF.

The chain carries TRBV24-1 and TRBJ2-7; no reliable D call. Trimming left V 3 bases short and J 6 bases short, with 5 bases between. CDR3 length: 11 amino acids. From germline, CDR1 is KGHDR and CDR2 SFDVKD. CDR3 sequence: CATSDRSEQYF. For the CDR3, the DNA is TGTGCCACCAGTGATCGGTCCGAGCAGTACTTC.

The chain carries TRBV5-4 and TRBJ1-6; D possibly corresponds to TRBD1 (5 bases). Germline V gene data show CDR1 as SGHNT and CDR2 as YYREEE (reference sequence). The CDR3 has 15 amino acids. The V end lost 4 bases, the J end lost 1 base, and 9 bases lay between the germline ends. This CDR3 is CASSPGVSYNSPLHF. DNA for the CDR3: TGTGCCAGCAGCCCGGGGGTATCCTATAATTCACCCCTCCACTTT.

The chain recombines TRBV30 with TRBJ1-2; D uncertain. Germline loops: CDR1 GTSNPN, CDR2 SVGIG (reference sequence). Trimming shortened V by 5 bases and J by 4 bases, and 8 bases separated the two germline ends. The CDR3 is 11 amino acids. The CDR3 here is CAWLTSYGYTF. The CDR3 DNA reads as TGTGCCTGGTTGACTTCCTATGGCTACACCTTC.

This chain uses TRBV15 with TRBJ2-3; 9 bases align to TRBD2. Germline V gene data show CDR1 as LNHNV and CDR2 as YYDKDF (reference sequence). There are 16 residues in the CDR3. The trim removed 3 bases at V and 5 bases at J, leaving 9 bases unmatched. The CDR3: CATSSLGGGARDTQYF. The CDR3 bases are TGTGCCACCAGCAGTCTTGGCGGGGGGGCCCGAGATACGCAGTATTTT.